Each of the 17 T cell receptor beta chains below was sequenced from the same sample in a study of blood T cell repertoires in COVID-19. TCRdb's table, derived via immunoSEQ multiplex PCR, lists solely in-frame clones and lacks some. The sample yields approximately 330,000 clones, around 90% seen once. What was sequenced was peripheral blood. These receptor sequences come from a woman aged 40 to 55 with COVID-19, enrolled during active disease.

The V call is TRBV18, the J call TRBJ2-2; possible D gene TRBD1, 6 bases. Trimming left V 1 base short and J 8 bases short, with 11 bases between. The CDR3 covers 14 residues. Germline V gene sequence: CDR1 KGHSH, CDR2 LQKENI. Here the CDR3 DNA reads TGTGCCAGCTCACCACTCACCGGGACAGGGGAGCTGTTTTTT. This translates into CASSPLTGTGELFF.

The table lists this clone with a count of one. The CDR3 spells CASSGERQGIYSNQPQHF. The DNA of the CDR3 is TGTGCCAGCAGCGGGGAGAGACAGGGAATATATAGCAATCAGCCCCAGCATTTT. V is TRBV2 and J is TRBJ1-5; 7 bases line up with TRBD1. Per the germline V gene, CDR1 is SNHLY and CDR2 is FYNNEI. V dropped 6 bases and J dropped 0; count of bases not matched to a gene: 14. The CDR3 sequence is 18 residues long.

The chain is built from TRBV30 and TRBJ2-3, with TRBD1 matching over 11 bases. The germline gives CDR1 GTSNPN, CDR2 SVGIG (reference sequence). The CDR3 is 18 residues long. With V trimmed by 1 base and J by 5 bases, 14 bases remained unmatched. CDR3 region: CAWSAAPGQGAGEDTQYF. The CDR3 DNA follows: TGTGCCTGGAGTGCAGCCCCAGGACAGGGGGCCGGTGAAGATACGCAGTATTTT.

This chain uses TRBV30 with TRBJ1-1, with D maybe TRBD1 (5 bases). The CDR3 is made up of 13 amino acids. CDR1 and CDR2 (germline): GTSNPN, SVGIG (reference sequence). V gave up 0 bases and J gave up 3 bases, with 8 bases separating them. The CDR3: CAWSVGRDTEAFF. The DNA of the CDR3 is TGTGCCTGGAGTGTGGGGCGTGACACTGAAGCTTTCTTT. Full variable domain (outside the CDR3, taken from reference TRBV30 and TRBJ1-1): SQTIHQWPATLVQPVGSPLSLECTVEGTSNPNLYWYRQAAGRGLQLLFYSVGIGQISSEVPQNLSASRPQDRQFILSSKKLLLSDSGFYLCAWSVGRDTEAFFGQGTRLTVV.

The V gene is TRBV14, the J gene TRBJ1-2, with D tentatively TRBD1 (5 bases). Per the germline V gene, CDR1 is SGHDN and CDR2 is FVKESK. This CDR3 has 14 residues. V was clipped by 0 bases and J by 7 bases, with 12 bases between them. CDR3 sequence (DNA): TGTGCCAGCAGCCAAGATCTAGGAGGGGTTGGCTACACCTTC. It is translated as CASSQDLGGVGYTF.

V is TRBV7-9 and J is TRBJ1-3; D is perhaps TRBD1 (5 bases). This CDR3 contains 17 residues. Trimming left V 7 bases short and J 6 bases short, with 25 bases between. The germline CDR1 and CDR2 sequences are SEHNR and FQNEAQ (reference sequence). In DNA, the CDR3 is TGTGCCAGCATCATGTGGAGCGGGCCAGGGATGTTAAACACCATATATTTT. Residues: CASIMWSGPGMLNTIYF.

This chain uses TRBV5-5 with TRBJ1-6; D is undetermined. CDR3 length: 14 amino acids. Looked up from germline, CDR1 is SGHKS and CDR2 is YYEKEE (reference sequence). The V end was cut by 0 bases, the J end by 9 bases, with 10 bases between. Written as DNA, the CDR3 is TGTGCCAGCAGCTTGGACGGTAGCGCTTCACCCCTCCACTTT. Amino acids: CASSLDGSASPLHF.

The V and J genes are TRBV18 and TRBJ1-4; 8 nucleotides align to TRBD1. Trimming took 3 bases from V and 5 from J; bases not matched to a gene: 2. The CDR3 spans 14 residues. From germline, CDR1 is KGHSH and CDR2 LQKENI. Written as DNA, the CDR3 is TGTGCCAGCTCACCTCGACAGGGGAATGAAAAACTGTTTTTT. It codes for CASSPRQGNEKLFF.

V is TRBV4-3 and J is TRBJ2-1, with TRBD1 as a possible D gene (5 bases). Germline loops: CDR1 LGHNA, CDR2 YSLEER. CDR3 size: 12 residues. V was clipped by 5 bases and J by 4 bases, with 6 bases between them. The CDR3 nucleotides read TGCGCCAGCAGCTACAGGTACAATGAGCAGTTCTTC. It translates to CASSYRYNEQFF.

The V call is TRBV5-1, the J call TRBJ1-3; 7 bases line up with TRBD1. The CDR3 is 18 amino acids. The trim removed 4 bases at V and 0 bases at J, leaving 13 bases unmatched. Looked up from germline, CDR1 is SGHRS and CDR2 is YFSETQ. The CDR3 reads CASSRDSPILFSGNTIYF. In DNA form, the CDR3 reads TGCGCCAGCAGCCGGGACAGCCCCATCCTCTTCTCTGGAAACACCATATATTTT. Drawing the rest from reference TRBV5-1 and TRBJ1-3, the complete variable domain is KAGVTQTPRYLIKTRGQQVTLSCSPISGHRSVSWYQQTPGQGLQFLFEYFSETQRNKGNFPGRFSGRQFSNSRSEMNVSTLELGDSALYLCASSRDSPILFSGNTIYFGEGSWLTVV.

Concerning this clone itself: At one of its ends the junction is not consistent with the germline gene, which may arise from a read error. The CDR3 DNA sequence: TGTGCTAGCAGCGGTGGGACAGGGGGCCGTAATGAGCAGTTCTTC. Translated: CASSGGTGGRNEQFF. This chain joins TRBV7-7 and TRBJ2-1, with TRBD1 matching over 12 bases. There are 15 residues in the CDR3. The V gene's germline CDR1 is SSHAT and CDR2 FNYEAQ (reference sequence).

This chain uses TRBV7-8 with TRBJ2-1, with D maybe TRBD1 (6 bases). CDR1 is SGHVS and CDR2 is FQNEAQ in the germline V gene. This CDR3 is 19 amino acids long. Deletions cut 1 base from V and 4 bases from J, with 23 bases between. CDR3 in DNA: TGTGCCAGCAGCTTAGGGGGGCAGGGAGAGTTTAGTCGTTACAATGAGCAGTTCTTC. It encodes CASSLGGQGEFSRYNEQFF.

The chain uses TRBV19 and TRBJ2-3, with a tentative D call TRBD1 (7 bases). V lost 6 bases and J 3 bases, leaving 10 bases between the germline ends. The CDR3 spans 13 residues. Germline CDR1 LNHDA, CDR2 SQIVND (reference sequence). The CDR3 is CASRQGRTDTQYF. The CDR3 DNA reads TGTGCCAGTAGACAGGGGAGGACAGATACGCAGTATTTT.

The V call is TRBV2, the J call TRBJ1-5, with no clear D. Germline V gene lookup returns CDR1 SNHLY and CDR2 FYNNEI. There are 14 residues in the CDR3. The V end lost 6 bases, the J end lost 3 bases, and 12 bases lay between the germline ends. For the CDR3, the DNA is TGTGCCAGCAGACCCAAGCTATCCAATCAGCCCCAGCATTTT. Translating it yields CASRPKLSNQPQHF.

The rearrangement uses TRBV7-3 and TRBJ2-1; D unclear. The V end lost 2 bases, the J end lost 8 bases, and 4 bases lay between the germline ends. Germline assignment: CDR1 SGHTA and CDR2 FQGTGA. The CDR3 loop spans 11 amino acids. The CDR3 region has the DNA TGTGCCAGCAGCTTAGGCCATGAGCAGTTCTTC. Translating gives CASSLGHEQFF.

J is TRBJ1-6 and V is TRBV14; TRBD1 aligns across 12 bases. CDR1 SGHDN and CDR2 FVKESK come from the germline V gene. This CDR3 is built from 15 residues. V was pared by 1 base and J by 11 bases, with 3 bases of the junction left unmatched. The CDR3 here is CASSQAGQGAAPLHF. Written as DNA, the CDR3 is TGTGCCAGCAGCCAAGCGGGACAGGGGGCCGCACCCCTCCACTTT.

This clone was picked up one time. This chain links TRBV7-6 with TRBJ1-5; possibly TRBD1 for D (5 bases). This CDR3 spans 15 amino acids. Per the germline V gene, CDR1 is SGHVS and CDR2 is FNYEAQ. V lost 5 bases and J lost 0, with 11 bases in between. The CDR3 loop reads CASSLGPLSNQPQHF. In nucleotides, the CDR3 is TGTGCCAGCAGCCTGGGGCCTCTTAGCAATCAGCCCCAGCATTTT.